This T cell receptor (beta chain) was retrieved from a study of blood T cell repertoires in COVID-19. This CDR3 region has 14 residues. From germline, CDR1 is LNHDA and CDR2 SQIVND (reference sequence). The V and J ends lost 6 bases and 0 bases respectively, with 11 bases between them. Original processing notes: Estimated nucleated cell counts came from reference gene primer amplification. Sequenced by immunoSEQ multiplex PCR; TCRdb stores in-frame clones only, minus some. Clone size and the V and J calls come from that table; the DNA yielded D and trimming. The table has about half a million clones, roughly 87% seen once.

The receptor's source is a man aged 18 to 35 with COVID-19, enrolled during active disease. What was sequenced was peripheral blood. The chain combines TRBV19 with TRBJ1-2, with a weak D call TRBD1 (6 bases). The chain's CDR3 is CASRSGATNYGYTF. The CDR3 region has the DNA TGTGCCAGTAGATCAGGGGCCACTAACTATGGCTACACCTTC.